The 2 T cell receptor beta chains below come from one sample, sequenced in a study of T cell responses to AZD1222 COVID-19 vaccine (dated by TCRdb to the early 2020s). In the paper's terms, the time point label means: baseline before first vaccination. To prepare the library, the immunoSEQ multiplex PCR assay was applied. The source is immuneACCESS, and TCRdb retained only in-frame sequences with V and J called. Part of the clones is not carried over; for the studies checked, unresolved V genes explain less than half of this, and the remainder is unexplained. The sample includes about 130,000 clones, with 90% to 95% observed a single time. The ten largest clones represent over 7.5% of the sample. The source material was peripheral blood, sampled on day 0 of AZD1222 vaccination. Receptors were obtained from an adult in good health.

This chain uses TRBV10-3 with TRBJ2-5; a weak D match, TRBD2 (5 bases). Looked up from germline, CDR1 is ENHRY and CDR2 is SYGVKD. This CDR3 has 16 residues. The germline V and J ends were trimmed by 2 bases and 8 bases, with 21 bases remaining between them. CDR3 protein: CAISEQILGTGGTQYF. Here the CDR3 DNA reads TGTGCCATCAGTGAGCAAATCCTAGGTACCGGAGGTACCCAGTACTTC.

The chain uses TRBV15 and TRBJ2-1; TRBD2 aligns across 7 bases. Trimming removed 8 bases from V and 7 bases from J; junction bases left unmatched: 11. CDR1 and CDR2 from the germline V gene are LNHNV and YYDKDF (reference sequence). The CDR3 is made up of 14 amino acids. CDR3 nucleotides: TGTGCCACCGGGCGCGGGGGAGGCGTAAATGAGCAGTTCTTC. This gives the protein CATGRGGGVNEQFF.